Detailed here is one T cell receptor beta chain. It lacks a known antigen. No base quality information exists; no much larger clone differs at one position. These data come from a study of shared clonotypes between healthy human individuals (dated by TCRdb to 2018 to 2021). In the study overall: The cohort included three men and a couple of women between 18 and 49 years of age. Per donor, three plates each were used for CD4 naive and CD4 memory, two for CD8 naive, and one for CD8 memory. Blood TCR repertoires of a handful of healthy adults were deeply sequenced to estimate repertoire size and the extent of clonotype sharing between individuals. To increase sequencing depth and limit assay-specific biases, TCR repertoire library preparation and sequencing were carried out by different laboratories using diverse techniques. Per donor, leukapheresis produced somewhere between about 0.94 and 9 billion PBMCs. Results and caveats for the whole study, not just this receptor: The small number of donors limited the genetic and exposure-history diversity represented. Sampling was limited to blood, and TCR repertoires in tissue likely differ from TCR repertoires in blood. About 4.5% of naive CD4, roughly 3.5% of naive CD8, approximately 2.2% of memory CD4, and around 0.42% of memory CD8 clonotypes were shared across several donors. Pairwise subsampling indicated that sequencing depth was expected to affect the degree of clonotype sharing among donors. Larger estimated clonotype richness was generally found for naive subsets than for memory subsets. Clonotypes shared by all four sorted-subset donors showed higher generation probabilities than non-shared clonotypes. Rarefaction of sorted-subset datasets indicated incomplete sequencing despite the large sequencing depth.

The CDR3 contains 13 residues, cysteine and phenylalanine counted. Of the read, only the CDR3 DNA is kept; its 39 bases are in frame from base 1. V loses 7 bases, J loses 1 base, and the germline ends lie 10 bases apart. From the germline V gene, CDR1 is KGHSH and CDR2 is LQKENI. Donors were healthy HIV-negative adults with no recently reported acute infections or vaccinations. Every donor was a Caucasian adult residing in Nashville, Tennessee, USA. Magnetic negative selection was used to enrich CD4+ T cells, after which naive cells were positively selected on CD45RA and the negative fraction became the memory subset. After blood collection by leukapheresis, PBMCs were isolated using Ficoll-Histopaque density gradient centrifugation and then cryopreserved in the vapor phase of liquid nitrogen. Purity and quantity of every magnetically sorted T cell population were checked by analytical flow cytometry. From each sorted fraction, genomic DNA was isolated and quantified by UV absorbance on a Nanodrop 2000c.

Using the deep immunoSEQ assay, TCR CDR3 regions were amplified from genomic DNA by multiplex PCR. Extracted genomic DNA from each cell subset was distributed evenly across all wells of several immunoSEQ 96-well plates, and each plate was treated as a replicate. For sorted subsets, each replicate PCR was loaded with about 0.2 ug genomic DNA, equivalent to about 33,000 T cell genomes. Purified libraries were measured with a Qubit 3.0 fluorometer, size-checked on a Bioanalyzer 2100, and measured again with the KAPA Library Quantification kit. A separate single-read 150-cycle Illumina NextSeq 550 flow cell was used to sequence each immunoSEQ 96-well plate. Per the authors' processing: Because only junctional sequences without quality scores were contained in the immunoSEQ output, filtering matching that applied to full-length reads could not be performed. Sequences were annotated with PyIR, a Python wrapper for IgBLAST v1.9, using IMGT germline references to assign V/J genes and CDR3. Reads were filtered out if the reads had weak V/J assignments (E-value above 1e-6), no CDR3, stop codons, out-of-frame junctions, or ambiguous translated residues. V3J clonotypes were defined by identical inferred V gene, J gene, and CDR3 amino acid sequence. Percentage overlap between repertoires was computed as shared unique clonotypes divided by the size of the smaller repertoire. Repertoire richness was assessed with RTK rarefaction, the Chao1 estimator, and Recon v2.1 estimates of unobserved clonotypes. OLGA was used to compute generation probabilities for all TCRbeta clonotypes that the gDNA method yielded from four donors. TCRdb retrieved this table from immuneACCESS and kept in-frame rearrangements only. Not all clones are present; in checked studies, unresolved V genes account for under half, and no reason is known for the remainder. The V and J calls and clone size come from that table; D and trimming were worked out from the DNA. Present in this sample are 2 million to 2.5 million clones, 85% to 95% of which were seen just once. Around 0.13% of the sample comes from the top ten.

The rearrangement joined TRBV18 to TRBJ1-1, with no confidently assigned D gene. The receptor's source is a man aged 18 to 29 in good health. Sequencing was done on a sample of naive CD4+ T cells sorted from blood. Read against the paper, the sample's cell subset or site label means: CD45RA+ positively selected. The bases read TGTGCCAGCTACTACAGCCAGAACACTGAAGCTTTCTTT. This encodes CASYYSQNTEAFF. Outside the CDR3, residues come from the reference TRBV18 and TRBJ1-1 proteins, so the full variable domain is: NAGVMQNPRHLVRRRGQEARLRCSPMKGHSHVYWYRQLPEEGLKFMVYLQKENIIDESGMPKERFSAEFPKEGPSILRIQQVVRGDSAAYFCASYYSQNTEAFFGQGTRLTVV.